The TCR beta chain under discussion was sequenced for a study of shared clonotypes between healthy human individuals (TCRdb year 2020). About the investigation overall: A couple of women and a few men aged 18 to 49 years were included in the cohort. Each donor's leukapheresis produced roughly between roughly 0.85 and 9 billion PBMCs. To increase sequencing depth and limit assay-specific biases, different laboratories used diverse techniques to prepare libraries and sequence TCR repertoires. Blood TCR repertoires of a handful of healthy adults were deeply sequenced to estimate repertoire size and the extent of clonotype sharing between individuals. For each donor, CD4 naive and CD4 memory were each run on three plates, CD8 naive on two plates, and CD8 memory on one plate.

General conclusions and limits of the study: Incomplete sequencing was indicated by rarefaction of sorted-subset datasets, despite the large sequencing depth. Sampling was restricted to blood, and TCR repertoires in tissues likely differ from the TCR repertoires found in blood. Compared with non-shared clonotypes, the clonotypes found in all four sorted-subset donors had higher generation probabilities. Sharing across a handful of donors was observed for about 5% of naive CD4, over 3% of naive CD8, 2% to 2.5% of memory CD4, and around 0.42% of memory CD8 clonotypes. Because the study included a small number of donors, the genetic and exposure-history diversity represented was limited. Naive subsets generally had larger estimated clonotype richness than memory subsets. Pairwise subsampling indicated that sequencing depth was expected to affect the degree of clonotype sharing among donors.

CDR1 SGHKS and CDR2 YYEKEE are derived from the germline V gene (reference sequence). V loses 3 bases at its end and J loses 3 bases; junction bases beyond the gene matches: 7. The CDR3 measures 15 amino acids from cysteine to phenylalanine. Solely the CDR3 DNA is kept, with 45 bases framed from the first base. CD8 naive samples consisted of CD45RO-negative cells that were positively selected for CCR7, yielding a CD45RA+CCR7+ population without TemRA cells. The donors were healthy, HIV-negative adults who had no recently reported acute infections or vaccinations. Every donor was a Caucasian adult residing in Nashville, Tennessee, USA. Blood was obtained by leukapheresis, after which PBMCs were separated by Ficoll-Histopaque density gradient centrifugation and cryopreserved in liquid nitrogen vapor phase. Analytical flow cytometry was used to check the purity and quantity of each magnetically sorted T cell population. From each sorted fraction, genomic DNA was isolated and quantified by UV absorbance on a Nanodrop 2000c.

With respect to this clone: The specificity of this receptor is unknown. No base quality information exists; no much larger clone differs at one position.

TCR CDR3 regions were amplified from genomic DNA by multiplex PCR using the deep immunoSEQ assay. Genomic DNA extracted from each cell subset was distributed evenly over all wells of several immunoSEQ 96-well plates, and each plate served as one replicate. For sorted subsets, roughly 200 ng of genomic DNA, equivalent to 25,000 to 35,000 T cell genomes, went into each replicate PCR. Purified libraries were quantified with a Qubit 3.0 fluorometer, sized on a Bioanalyzer 2100, and re-quantified with the KAPA Library Quantification kit. Every immunoSEQ 96-well plate was sequenced on a dedicated single-read 150-cycle Illumina NextSeq 550 flow cell. On the study's bioinformatics: The immunoSEQ output contained only junctional sequences without quality scores, so filtering could not match that applied to full-length reads. Sequences were annotated with PyIR, a Python wrapper for IgBLAST v1.9, and V/J genes and CDR3 were assigned using IMGT germline references. Reads were removed for weak V/J assignments (E-value above 1e-6), missing CDR3, stop codons, out-of-frame junctions, or ambiguous translated residues. A V3J clonotype was defined by an identical inferred V gene, J gene, and CDR3 amino acid sequence. The percentage overlap between two repertoires was calculated by dividing the number of shared unique clonotypes by the size of the smaller repertoire. Repertoire richness was assessed with RTK rarefaction, the Chao1 estimator, and Recon v2.1 estimates of unobserved clonotypes. OLGA was used to compute generation probabilities for all TCRbeta clonotypes that the gDNA method yielded from a handful of donors. TCRdb stores this immuneACCESS table with in-frame sequences only. Part of the clones is absent; in the studies checked, under half of the shortfall reflects unresolved V genes, and no reason is known for the rest. That table gives V, J and clone size, and the DNA gave D and trimming. The sample table shows hundreds of thousands of clones, and approximately 90% are seen once. The ten top clones hold 20% to 25% of the sample.

Recombination linked TRBV5-5 to TRBJ2-3; 7 bases in the middle match TRBD1. Sequencing used naive CD8+ T cells sorted from blood. The cell subset or site label for this specimen denotes: CD45RA+CCR7+. This clonotype originated in a man younger than 45 in good health. CDR3 loop: CASSSGQLPTDTQYF. In nucleotides, the sequence is TGTGCCAGCAGCTCGGGACAGCTTCCGACAGATACGCAGTATTTT. Extended through the reference TRBV5-5 and TRBJ2-3 proteins, this CDR3 yields the full variable domain: DAGVTQSPTHLIKTRGQQVTLRCSPISGHKSVSWYQQVLGQGPQFIFQYYEKEERGRGNFPDRFSARQFPNYSSELNVNALLLGDSALYLCASSSGQLPTDTQYFGPGTRLTVL.